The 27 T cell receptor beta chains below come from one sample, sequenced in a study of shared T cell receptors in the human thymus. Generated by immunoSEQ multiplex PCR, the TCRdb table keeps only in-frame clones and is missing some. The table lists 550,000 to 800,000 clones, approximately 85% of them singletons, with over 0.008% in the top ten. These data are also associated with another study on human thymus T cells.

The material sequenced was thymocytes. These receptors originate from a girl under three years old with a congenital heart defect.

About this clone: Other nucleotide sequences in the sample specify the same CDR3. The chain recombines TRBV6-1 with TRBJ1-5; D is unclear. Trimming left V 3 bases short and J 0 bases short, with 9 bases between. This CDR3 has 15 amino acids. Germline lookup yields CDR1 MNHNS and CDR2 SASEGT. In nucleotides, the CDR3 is TGTGCCAGCAGTGAGGGAGGCAATAGCAATCAGCCCCAGCATTTT. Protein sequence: CASSEGGNSNQPQHF.

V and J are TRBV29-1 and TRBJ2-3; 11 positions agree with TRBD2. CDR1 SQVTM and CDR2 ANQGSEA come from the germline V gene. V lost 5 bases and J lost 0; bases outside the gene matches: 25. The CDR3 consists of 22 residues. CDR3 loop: CSVHPEARPLAGEHYSTDTQYF. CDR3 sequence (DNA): TGCAGCGTTCACCCCGAAGCCCGCCCACTAGCGGGGGAACACTATAGCACAGATACGCAGTATTTT.

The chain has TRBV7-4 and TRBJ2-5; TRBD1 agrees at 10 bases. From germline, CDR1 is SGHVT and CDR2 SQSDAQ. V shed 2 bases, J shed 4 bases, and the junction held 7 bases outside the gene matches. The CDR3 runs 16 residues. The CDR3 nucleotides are TGTGCCAGCAGCTTAAAGGATGACAGGGGGCGAGAGACCCAGTACTTC. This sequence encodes CASSLKDDRGRETQYF. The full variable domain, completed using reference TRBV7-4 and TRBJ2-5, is GAGVSQSPRYKVAKRGRDVALRCDSISGHVTLYWYRQTLGQGSEVLTYSQSDAQRDKSGRPSGRFSAERPERSVSTLKIQRTEQGDSAVYLCASSLKDDRGRETQYFGPGTRLLVL.

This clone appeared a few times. CDR3 DNA sequence: TGTGCCAGCAGTTTAAGAGGTTTTGGCTACACCTTC. It specifies CASSLRGFGYTF. The chain carries TRBV28 and TRBJ1-2; D unclear. The germline V gene has CDR1 MDHEN and CDR2 SYDVKM. V lost 2 bases, J lost 7 bases, and 8 bases lay in between. The CDR3 totals 12 residues.

CDR3 sequence (DNA): TGTGCCAGCAGCTTAACTGATATGAACACTGAAGCTTTCTTT. This codes for CASSLTDMNTEAFF. The chain carries TRBV5-4 and TRBJ1-1; D unclear. This CDR3 region has 14 residues. V was cut by 2 bases and J by 0 bases, with 8 bases left in between. The germline CDR1 and CDR2 sequences are SGHNT and YYREEE (reference sequence).

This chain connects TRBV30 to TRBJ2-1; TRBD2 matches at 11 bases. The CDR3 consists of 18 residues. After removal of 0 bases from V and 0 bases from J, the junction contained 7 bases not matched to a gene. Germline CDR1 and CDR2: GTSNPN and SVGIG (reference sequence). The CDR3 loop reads CAWSVSSGGLSSYNEQFF. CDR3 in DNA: TGTGCCTGGAGTGTTTCTAGCGGGGGGCTTAGCTCCTACAATGAGCAGTTCTTC.

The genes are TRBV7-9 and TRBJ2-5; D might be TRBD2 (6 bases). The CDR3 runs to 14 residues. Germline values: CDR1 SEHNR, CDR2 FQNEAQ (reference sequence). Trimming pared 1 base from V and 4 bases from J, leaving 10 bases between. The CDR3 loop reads CASSLVGGRETQYF. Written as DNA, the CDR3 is TGTGCCAGCAGCTTAGTCGGAGGGAGAGAGACCCAGTACTTC.

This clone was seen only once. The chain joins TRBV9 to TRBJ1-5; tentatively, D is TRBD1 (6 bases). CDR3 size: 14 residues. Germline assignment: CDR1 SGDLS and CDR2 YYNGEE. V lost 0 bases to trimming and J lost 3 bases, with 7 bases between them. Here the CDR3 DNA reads TGTGCCAGCAGCGTAGGGGGGCTCAATCAGCCCCAGCATTTT. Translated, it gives CASSVGGLNQPQHF.

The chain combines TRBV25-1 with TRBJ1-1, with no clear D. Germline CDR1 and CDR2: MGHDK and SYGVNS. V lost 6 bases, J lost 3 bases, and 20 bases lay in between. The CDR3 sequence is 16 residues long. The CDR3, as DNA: TGTGCCAGCAGCCAACTGGCCCACGGAGGGTACACTGAAGCTTTCTTT. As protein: CASSQLAHGGYTEAFF. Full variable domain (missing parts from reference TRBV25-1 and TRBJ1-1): EADIYQTPRYLVIGTGKKITLECSQTMGHDKMYWYQQDPGMELHLIHYSYGVNSTEKGDLSSESTVSRIRTEHFPLTLESARPSHTSQYLCASSQLAHGGYTEAFFGQGTRLTVV.

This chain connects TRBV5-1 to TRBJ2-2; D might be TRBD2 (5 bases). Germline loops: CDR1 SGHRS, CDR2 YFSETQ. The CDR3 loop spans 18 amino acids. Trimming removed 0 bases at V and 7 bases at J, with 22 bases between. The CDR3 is CASSLGHQIEGCYGELFF. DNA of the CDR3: TGCGCCAGCAGCTTGGGCCATCAAATAGAGGGATGCTACGGGGAGCTGTTTTTT.

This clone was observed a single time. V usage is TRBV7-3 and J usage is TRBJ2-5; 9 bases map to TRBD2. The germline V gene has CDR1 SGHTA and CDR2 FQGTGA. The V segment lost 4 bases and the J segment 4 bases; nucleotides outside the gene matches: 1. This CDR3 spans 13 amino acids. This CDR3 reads CASSSTSGETQYF. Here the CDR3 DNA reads TGTGCCAGCAGCTCGACTAGCGGAGAGACCCAGTACTTC.

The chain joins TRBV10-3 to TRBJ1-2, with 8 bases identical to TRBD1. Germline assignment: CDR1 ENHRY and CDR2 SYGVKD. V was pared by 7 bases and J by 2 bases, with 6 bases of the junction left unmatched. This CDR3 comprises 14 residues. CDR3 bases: TGTGCCATCACTGACCGGGACAGGAACTATGGCTACACCTTC. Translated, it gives CAITDRDRNYGYTF.

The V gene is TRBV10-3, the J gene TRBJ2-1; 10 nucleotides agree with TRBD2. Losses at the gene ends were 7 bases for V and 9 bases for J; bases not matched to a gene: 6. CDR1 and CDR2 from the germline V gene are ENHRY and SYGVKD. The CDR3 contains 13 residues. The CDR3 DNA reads TGTGCCATCAATCCGGGACTAGCGTTTGAGCAGTTCTTC. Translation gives CAINPGLAFEQFF.

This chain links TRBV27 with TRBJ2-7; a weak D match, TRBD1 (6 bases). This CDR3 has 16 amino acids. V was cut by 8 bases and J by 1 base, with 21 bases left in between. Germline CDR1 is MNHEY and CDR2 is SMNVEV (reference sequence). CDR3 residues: CASSGHRQKGSYEQYF. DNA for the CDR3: TGTGCCAGCTCGGGACATCGCCAGAAAGGGTCCTACGAGCAGTACTTC.

The CDR3 nucleotides are TGTGCCACCAGCAGTAACGGGGAGCTGTTTTTT. Its protein product is CATSSNGELFF. J is TRBJ2-2 and V is TRBV15; the D is unclear. In germline, CDR1 is LNHNV, CDR2 YYDKDF (reference sequence). The CDR3 is 11 residues long. V was trimmed by 3 bases and J by 7 bases, leaving 3 bases between them.

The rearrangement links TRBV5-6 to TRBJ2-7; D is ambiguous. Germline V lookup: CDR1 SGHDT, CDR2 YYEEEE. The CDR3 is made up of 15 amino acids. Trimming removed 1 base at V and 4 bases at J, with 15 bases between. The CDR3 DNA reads TGTGCCAGCAGCTTGCCCGGTACGCTGCCTTACGAGCAGTACTTC. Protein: CASSLPGTLPYEQYF.

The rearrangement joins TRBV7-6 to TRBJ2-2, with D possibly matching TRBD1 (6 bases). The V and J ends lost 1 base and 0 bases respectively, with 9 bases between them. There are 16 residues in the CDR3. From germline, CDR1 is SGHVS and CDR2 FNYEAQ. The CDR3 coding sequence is TGTGCCAGCAGCTTAGTTCAGGGGACGAACACCGGGGAGCTGTTTTTT. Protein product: CASSLVQGTNTGELFF.

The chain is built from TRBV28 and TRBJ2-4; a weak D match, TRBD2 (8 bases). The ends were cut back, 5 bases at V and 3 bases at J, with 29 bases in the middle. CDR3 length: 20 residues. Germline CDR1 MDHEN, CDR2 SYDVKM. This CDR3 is CASSPKTGNDGGGGKNIQYF. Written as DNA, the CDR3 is TGTGCCAGCAGTCCCAAGACAGGGAATGACGGGGGGGGAGGCAAAAACATTCAGTACTTC.

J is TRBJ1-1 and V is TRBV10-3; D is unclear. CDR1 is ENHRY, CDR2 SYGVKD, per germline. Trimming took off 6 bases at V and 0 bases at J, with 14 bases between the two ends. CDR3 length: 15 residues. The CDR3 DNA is TGTGCCATCAGAAAATCGGGAGCCTTGAACACTGAAGCTTTCTTT. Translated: CAIRKSGALNTEAFF.

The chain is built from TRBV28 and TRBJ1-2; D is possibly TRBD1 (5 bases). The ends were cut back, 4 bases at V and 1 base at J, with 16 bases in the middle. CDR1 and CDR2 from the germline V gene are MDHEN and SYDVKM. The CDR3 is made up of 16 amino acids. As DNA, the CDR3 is TGTGCCAGCAGTTCAATCCTGACAGCTTTTAACTATGGCTACACCTTC. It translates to CASSSILTAFNYGYTF.

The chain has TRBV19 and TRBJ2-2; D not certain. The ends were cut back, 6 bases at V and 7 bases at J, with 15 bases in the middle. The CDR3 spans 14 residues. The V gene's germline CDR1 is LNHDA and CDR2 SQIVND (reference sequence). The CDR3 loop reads CASSGWNLDGELFF. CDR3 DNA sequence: TGTGCCAGTAGCGGGTGGAACTTGGACGGGGAGCTGTTTTTT.

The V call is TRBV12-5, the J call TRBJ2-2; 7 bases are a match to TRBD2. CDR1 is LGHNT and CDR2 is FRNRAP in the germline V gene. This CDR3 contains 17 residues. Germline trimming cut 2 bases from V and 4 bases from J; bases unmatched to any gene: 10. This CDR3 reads CASGLLSSGDPTGELFF. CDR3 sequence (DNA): TGTGCTAGTGGTTTGTTATCCAGCGGGGACCCCACCGGGGAGCTGTTTTTT.

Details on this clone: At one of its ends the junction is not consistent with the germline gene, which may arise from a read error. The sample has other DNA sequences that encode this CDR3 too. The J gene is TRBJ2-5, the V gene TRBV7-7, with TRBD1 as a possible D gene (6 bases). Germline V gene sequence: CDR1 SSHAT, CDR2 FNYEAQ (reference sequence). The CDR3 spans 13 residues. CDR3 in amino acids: CASSLPGEETQYF. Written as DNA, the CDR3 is TGTGCTAGCAGCTTACCAGGGGAAGAGACCCAGTACTTC.

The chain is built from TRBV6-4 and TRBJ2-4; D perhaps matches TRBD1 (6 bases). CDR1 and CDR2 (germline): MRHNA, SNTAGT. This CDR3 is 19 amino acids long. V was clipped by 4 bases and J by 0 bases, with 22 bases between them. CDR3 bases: TGTGCCAGCAGTGCCCATCGGGACACCCTCTCGGGAGCCAAAAACATTCAGTACTTC. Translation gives CASSAHRDTLSGAKNIQYF.

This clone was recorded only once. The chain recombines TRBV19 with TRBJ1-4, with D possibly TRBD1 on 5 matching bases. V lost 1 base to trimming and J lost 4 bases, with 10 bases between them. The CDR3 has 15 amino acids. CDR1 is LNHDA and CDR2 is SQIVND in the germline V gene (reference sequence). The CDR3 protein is CASSIAGQDNEKLFF. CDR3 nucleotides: TGTGCCAGTAGTATAGCAGGGCAGGATAATGAAAAACTGTTTTTT. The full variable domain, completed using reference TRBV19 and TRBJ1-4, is DGGITQSPKYLFRKEGQNVTLSCEQNLNHDAMYWYRQDPGQGLRLIYYSQIVNDFQKGDIAEGYSVSREKKESFPLTVTSAQKNPTAFYLCASSIAGQDNEKLFFGSGTQLSVL.

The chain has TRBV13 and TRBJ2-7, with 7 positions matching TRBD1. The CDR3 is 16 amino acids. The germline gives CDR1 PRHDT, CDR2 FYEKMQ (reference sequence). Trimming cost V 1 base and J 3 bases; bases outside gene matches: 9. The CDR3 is CASSLASRDRNYEQYF. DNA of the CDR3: TGTGCCAGCAGCTTAGCCTCCCGGGACAGAAACTACGAGCAGTACTTC.

The CDR3 nucleotides are TGTGCCAGCAGCTTCTCAGGGTGGGAGGACGAAAAACTGTTTTTT. It specifies CASSFSGWEDEKLFF. The genes are TRBV7-9 and TRBJ1-4, with a possible D match to TRBD1 (5 bases). From germline, CDR1 is SEHNR and CDR2 FQNEAQ (reference sequence). V lost 3 bases to trimming and J lost 8 bases, with 16 bases between them. The CDR3 is 15 residues long.